The 8 T cell receptor beta chains below were found in one sample sequenced in a study of T cell responses to AZD1222 COVID-19 vaccine. Assay: immunoSEQ multiplex PCR; the TCRdb copy retains only in-frame clones and omits some. Among 180,000 or so clones listed, around 94% were seen once. Sample: peripheral blood, taken on day 0 of AZD1222 vaccination. The receptor source for this set is an adult in good health.

This chain links TRBV27 with TRBJ1-3, with D possibly TRBD1 on 6 matching bases. Germline-derived CDR1 and CDR2 are MNHEY and SMNVEV (reference sequence). The V end was cut by 8 bases, the J end by 4 bases, with 18 bases between. The CDR3 contains 15 residues. The CDR3 loop reads CASGSLRGRGNTIYF. The CDR3 region has the DNA TGTGCCAGCGGCTCGTTAAGGGGGAGAGGAAACACCATATATTTT.

This chain uses TRBV2 with TRBJ2-3; D tentatively fits TRBD1 or TRBD2 (5 bases each). Trimming shortened V by 6 bases and J by 5 bases, and 24 bases separated the two germline ends. The length of the CDR3 is 17 residues. Germline assignment: CDR1 SNHLY and CDR2 FYNNEI. The DNA of the CDR3 is TGTGCCAGCAGCAAAGAATCAGGGCCCCGACGGGGAGATACGCAGTATTTT. This encodes CASSKESGPRRGDTQYF.

To note about this clone: This specimen includes other DNA sequences encoding the same CDR3. V and J are TRBV27 and TRBJ2-4; maybe TRBD2 (6 bases). V gave up 3 bases and J gave up 0 bases, with 12 bases separating them. Germline CDR1 MNHEY, CDR2 SMNVEV (reference sequence). The CDR3 is made up of 16 amino acids. The CDR3 sequence is CASSFEAGRAKNIQYF. The CDR3 DNA reads as TGTGCCAGCAGTTTCGAGGCGGGAAGAGCCAAAAACATTCAGTACTTC.

The CDR3 is CASSLGGTALGYTF. The CDR3 region has the DNA TGTGCCAGCAGCTTGGGGGGTACGGCCTTGGGCTACACCTTC. The chain is built from TRBV5-8 and TRBJ1-2; D call uncertain. The CDR3 has 14 residues. Germline CDR1 reads SGHTS; CDR2 reads YDEGEE. Trimming shortened V by 0 bases and J by 8 bases, and 14 bases separated the two germline ends.

CDR3 region: CASSLQANTIYF. The CDR3 DNA reads as TGTGCCAGCAGTTTACAGGCGAACACCATATATTTT. The gene calls are TRBV28 and TRBJ1-3; D unresolved. Germline V gene sequence: CDR1 MDHEN, CDR2 SYDVKM. V shed 2 bases and J shed 7 bases, with 6 bases lying between them. The CDR3 length is 12 residues.

This clone has just one count. The chain carries TRBV5-1 and TRBJ2-2; TRBD2 agrees at 7 bases. Germline V gene sequence: CDR1 SGHRS, CDR2 YFSETQ. The J segment lost 4 bases and the V segment lost 3 bases, leaving 9 bases of the junction unmatched. CDR3 length equals 16 residues. CDR3 loop: CASSYTGGSATGELFF. The CDR3 DNA reads as TGCGCCAGCAGCTACACCGGGGGGAGTGCCACCGGGGAGCTGTTTTTT. The whole variable domain, filled in from reference TRBV5-1 and TRBJ2-2, reads KAGVTQTPRYLIKTRGQQVTLSCSPISGHRSVSWYQQTPGQGLQFLFEYFSETQRNKGNFPGRFSGRQFSNSRSEMNVSTLELGDSALYLCASSYTGGSATGELFFGEGSRLTVL.

V usage is TRBV6-2 or TRBV6-3 and J usage is TRBJ1-4; D gene unclear. Per the germline V gene, CDR1 is MNHEY and CDR2 is SVGEGT. V shed 0 bases and J shed 5 bases, with 13 bases lying between them. The CDR3 consists of 16 residues. The CDR3 DNA reads as TGTGCCAGCAGTTACTCAGCGGGGTTAGCGAATGAAAAACTGTTTTTT. Its translation: CASSYSAGLANEKLFF.

This chain uses TRBV4-1 with TRBJ1-1; unclear D gene. The germline gives CDR1 MGHRA, CDR2 YSYEKL. CDR3 size: 15 residues. The V and J ends lost 2 bases and 3 bases respectively, with 13 bases between them. DNA of the CDR3: TGCGCCAGCAGCCAATTTGCCGAGTTGGACACTGAAGCTTTCTTT. This codes for CASSQFAELDTEAFF.